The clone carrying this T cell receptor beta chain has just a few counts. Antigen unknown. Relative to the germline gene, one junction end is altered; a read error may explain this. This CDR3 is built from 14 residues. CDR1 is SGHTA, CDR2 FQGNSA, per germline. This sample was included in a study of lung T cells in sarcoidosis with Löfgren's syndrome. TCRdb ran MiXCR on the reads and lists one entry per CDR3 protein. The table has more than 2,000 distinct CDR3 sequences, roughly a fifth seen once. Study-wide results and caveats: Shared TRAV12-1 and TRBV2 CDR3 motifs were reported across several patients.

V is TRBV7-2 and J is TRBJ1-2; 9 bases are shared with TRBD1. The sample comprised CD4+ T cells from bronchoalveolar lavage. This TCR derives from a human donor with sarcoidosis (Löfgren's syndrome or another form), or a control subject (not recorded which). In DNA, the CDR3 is TGTGTCAGCGCTCCGGACAGGGGCAGCCATGGCTACACCTTC. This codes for CVSAPDRGSHGYTF.